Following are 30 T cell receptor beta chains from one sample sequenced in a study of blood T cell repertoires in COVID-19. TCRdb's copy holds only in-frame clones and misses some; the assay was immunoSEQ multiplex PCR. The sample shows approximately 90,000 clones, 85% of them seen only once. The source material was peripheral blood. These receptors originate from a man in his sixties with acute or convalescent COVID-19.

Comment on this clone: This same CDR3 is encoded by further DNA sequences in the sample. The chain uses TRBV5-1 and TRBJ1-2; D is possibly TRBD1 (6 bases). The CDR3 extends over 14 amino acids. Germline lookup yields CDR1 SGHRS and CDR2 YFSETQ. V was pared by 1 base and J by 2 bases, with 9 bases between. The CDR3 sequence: CASSLLQGNYGYTF. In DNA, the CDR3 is TGCGCCAGCAGCTTGTTACAGGGAAACTATGGCTACACCTTC.

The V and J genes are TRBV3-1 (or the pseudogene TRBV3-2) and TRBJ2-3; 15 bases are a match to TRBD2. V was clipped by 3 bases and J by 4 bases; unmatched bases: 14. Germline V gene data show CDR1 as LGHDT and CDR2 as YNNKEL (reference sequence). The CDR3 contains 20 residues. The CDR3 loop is CASSHGTPGLAGGKSDTQYF. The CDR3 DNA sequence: TGTGCCAGCAGCCATGGCACGCCGGGACTAGCGGGAGGAAAGTCAGATACGCAGTATTTT.

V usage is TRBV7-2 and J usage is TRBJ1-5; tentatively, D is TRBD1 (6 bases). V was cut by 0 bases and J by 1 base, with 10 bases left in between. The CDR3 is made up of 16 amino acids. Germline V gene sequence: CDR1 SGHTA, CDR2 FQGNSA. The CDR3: CASSLAAGASNQPQHF. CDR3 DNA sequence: TGTGCCAGCAGCTTAGCGGCAGGGGCGAGCAATCAGCCCCAGCATTTT.

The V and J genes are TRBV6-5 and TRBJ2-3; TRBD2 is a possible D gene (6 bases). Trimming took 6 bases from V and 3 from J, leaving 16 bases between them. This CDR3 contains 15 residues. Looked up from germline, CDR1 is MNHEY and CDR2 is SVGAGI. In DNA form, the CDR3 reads TGTGCCAGCAGATTACCCGGGACTGTGACAGATACGCAGTATTTT. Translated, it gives CASRLPGTVTDTQYF.

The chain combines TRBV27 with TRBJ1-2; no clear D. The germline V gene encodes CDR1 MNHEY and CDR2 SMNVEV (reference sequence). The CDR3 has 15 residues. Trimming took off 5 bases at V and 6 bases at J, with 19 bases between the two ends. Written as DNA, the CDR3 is TGTGCCAGCAGTCCCTACCAAATGCAGGTACATGGCTACACCTTC. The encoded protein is CASSPYQMQVHGYTF.

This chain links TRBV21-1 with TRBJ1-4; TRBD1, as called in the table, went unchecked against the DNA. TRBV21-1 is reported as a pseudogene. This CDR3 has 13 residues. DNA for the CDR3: TGTGCCAGCAGCAAAGTTCAGGGGGAAAAACTGTTTTTT. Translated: CASSKVQGEKLFF.

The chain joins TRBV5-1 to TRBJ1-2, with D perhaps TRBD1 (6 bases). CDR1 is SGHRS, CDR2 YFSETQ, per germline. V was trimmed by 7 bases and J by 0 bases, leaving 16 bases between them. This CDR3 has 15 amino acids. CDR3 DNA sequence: TGCGCCAGCGTTAAGGGGGACGGAGCTAACTATGGCTACACCTTC. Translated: CASVKGDGANYGYTF. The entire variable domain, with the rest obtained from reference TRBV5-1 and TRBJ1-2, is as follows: KAGVTQTPRYLIKTRGQQVTLSCSPISGHRSVSWYQQTPGQGLQFLFEYFSETQRNKGNFPGRFSGRQFSNSRSEMNVSTLELGDSALYLCASVKGDGANYGYTFGSGTRLTVV.

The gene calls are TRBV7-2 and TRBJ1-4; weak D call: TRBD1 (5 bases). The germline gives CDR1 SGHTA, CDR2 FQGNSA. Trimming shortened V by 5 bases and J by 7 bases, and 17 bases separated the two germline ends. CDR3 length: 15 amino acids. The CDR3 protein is CASSLHRAGGEKLFF. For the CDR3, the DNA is TGTGCCAGCAGCCTCCACCGGGCCGGGGGTGAAAAACTGTTTTTT.

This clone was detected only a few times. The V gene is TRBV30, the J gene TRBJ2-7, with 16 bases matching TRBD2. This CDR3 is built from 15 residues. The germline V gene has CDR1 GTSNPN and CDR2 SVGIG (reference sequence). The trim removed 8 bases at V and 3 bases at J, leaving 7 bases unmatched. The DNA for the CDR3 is TGTGCCGGGACTAGCGGGAGGGCTCCCAGCTACGAGCAGTACTTC. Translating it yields CAGTSGRAPSYEQYF.

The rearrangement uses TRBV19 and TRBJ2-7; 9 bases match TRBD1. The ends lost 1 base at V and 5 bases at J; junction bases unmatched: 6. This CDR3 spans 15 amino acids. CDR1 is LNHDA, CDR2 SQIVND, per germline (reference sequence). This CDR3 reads CASSIGQGGKNEQYF. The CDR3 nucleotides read TGTGCCAGTAGTATAGGACAGGGGGGGAAAAACGAGCAGTACTTC. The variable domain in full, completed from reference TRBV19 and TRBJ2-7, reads DGGITQSPKYLFRKEGQNVTLSCEQNLNHDAMYWYRQDPGQGLRLIYYSQIVNDFQKGDIAEGYSVSREKKESFPLTVTSAQKNPTAFYLCASSIGQGGKNEQYFGPGTRLTVT.

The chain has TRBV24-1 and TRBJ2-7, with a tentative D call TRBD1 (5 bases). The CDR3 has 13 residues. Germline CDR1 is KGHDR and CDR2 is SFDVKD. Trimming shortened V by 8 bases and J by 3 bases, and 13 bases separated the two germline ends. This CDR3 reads CATTGNRNYEQYF. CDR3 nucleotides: TGTGCCACCACAGGGAATAGGAACTACGAGCAGTACTTC.

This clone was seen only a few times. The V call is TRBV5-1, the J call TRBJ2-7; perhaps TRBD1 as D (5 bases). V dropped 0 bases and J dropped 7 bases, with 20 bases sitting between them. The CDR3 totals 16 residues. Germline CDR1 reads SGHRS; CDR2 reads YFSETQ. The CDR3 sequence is CASSLEGRAHLEEQYF. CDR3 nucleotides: TGCGCCAGCAGCTTGGAGGGCAGGGCCCACCTGGAAGAGCAGTACTTC. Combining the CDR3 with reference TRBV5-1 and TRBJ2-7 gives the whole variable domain KAGVTQTPRYLIKTRGQQVTLSCSPISGHRSVSWYQQTPGQGLQFLFEYFSETQRNKGNFPGRFSGRQFSNSRSEMNVSTLELGDSALYLCASSLEGRAHLEEQYFGPGTRLTVT.

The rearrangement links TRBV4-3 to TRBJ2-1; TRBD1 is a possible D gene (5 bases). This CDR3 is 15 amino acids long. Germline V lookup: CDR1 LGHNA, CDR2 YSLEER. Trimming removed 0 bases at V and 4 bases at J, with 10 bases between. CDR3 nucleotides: TGCGCCAGCAGCCAAGATGGGCAGGGATACAATGAGCAGTTCTTC. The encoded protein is CASSQDGQGYNEQFF.

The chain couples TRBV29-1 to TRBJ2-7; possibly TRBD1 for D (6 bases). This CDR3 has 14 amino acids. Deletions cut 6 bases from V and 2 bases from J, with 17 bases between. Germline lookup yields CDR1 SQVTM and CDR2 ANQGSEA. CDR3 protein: CSVDIQGQPYEQYF. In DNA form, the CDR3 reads TGCAGCGTGGATATCCAGGGGCAACCCTACGAGCAGTACTTC.

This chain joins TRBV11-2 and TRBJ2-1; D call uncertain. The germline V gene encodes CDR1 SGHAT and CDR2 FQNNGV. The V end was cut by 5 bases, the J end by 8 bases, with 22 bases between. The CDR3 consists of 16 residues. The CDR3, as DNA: TGTGCCAGCAGCCCGCGGAGAACAACGCCTACGGATGAGCAGTTCTTC. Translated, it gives CASSPRRTTPTDEQFF.

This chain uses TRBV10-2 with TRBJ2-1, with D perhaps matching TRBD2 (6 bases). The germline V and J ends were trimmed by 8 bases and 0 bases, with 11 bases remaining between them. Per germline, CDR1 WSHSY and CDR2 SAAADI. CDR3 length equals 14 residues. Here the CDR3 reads CASSGLSSYNEQFF. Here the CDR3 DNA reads TGCGCCAGCTCGGGACTGAGCTCCTACAATGAGCAGTTCTTC.

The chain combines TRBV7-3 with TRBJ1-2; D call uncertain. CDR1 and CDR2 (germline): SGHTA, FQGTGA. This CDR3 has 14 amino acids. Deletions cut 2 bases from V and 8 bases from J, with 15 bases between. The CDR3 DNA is TGTGCCAGCAGCTTAGATCGTGGTGCGGGGGGCTACACCTTC. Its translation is CASSLDRGAGGYTF.

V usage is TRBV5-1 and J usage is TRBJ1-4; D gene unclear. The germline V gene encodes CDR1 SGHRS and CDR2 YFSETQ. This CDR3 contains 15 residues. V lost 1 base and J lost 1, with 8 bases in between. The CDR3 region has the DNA TGCGCCAGCAGCTTGTTTGCGGGAACTAATGAAAAACTGTTTTTT. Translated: CASSLFAGTNEKLFF.

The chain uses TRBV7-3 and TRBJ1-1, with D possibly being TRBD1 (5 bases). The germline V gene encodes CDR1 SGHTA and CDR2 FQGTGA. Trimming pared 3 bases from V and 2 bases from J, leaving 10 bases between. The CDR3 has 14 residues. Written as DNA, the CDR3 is TGTGCCAGCAGCTTGTCCGGGACTAACACTGAAGCTTTCTTT. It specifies CASSLSGTNTEAFF.

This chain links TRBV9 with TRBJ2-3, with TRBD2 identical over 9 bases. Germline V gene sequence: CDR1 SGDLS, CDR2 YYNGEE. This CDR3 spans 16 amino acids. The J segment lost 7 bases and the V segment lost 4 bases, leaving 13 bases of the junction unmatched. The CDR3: CASSPEGLLAGHTQYF. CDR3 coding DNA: TGTGCCAGCAGCCCCGAGGGTTTACTAGCGGGCCATACGCAGTATTTT.

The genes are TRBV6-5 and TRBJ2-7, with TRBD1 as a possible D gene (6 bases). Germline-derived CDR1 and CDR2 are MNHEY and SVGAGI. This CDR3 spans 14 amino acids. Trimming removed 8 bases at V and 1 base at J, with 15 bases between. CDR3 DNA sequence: TGTGCCAGCCGAGAATTCGGGACATCCTACGAGCAGTACTTC. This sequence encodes CASREFGTSYEQYF.

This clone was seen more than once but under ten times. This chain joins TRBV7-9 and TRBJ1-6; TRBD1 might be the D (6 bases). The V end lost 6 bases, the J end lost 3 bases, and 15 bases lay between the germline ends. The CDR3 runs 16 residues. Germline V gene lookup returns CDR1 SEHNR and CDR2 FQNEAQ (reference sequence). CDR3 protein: CASRDGGGDYNSPLHF. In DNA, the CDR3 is TGTGCCAGCAGAGATGGGGGCGGCGACTATAATTCACCCCTCCACTTT.

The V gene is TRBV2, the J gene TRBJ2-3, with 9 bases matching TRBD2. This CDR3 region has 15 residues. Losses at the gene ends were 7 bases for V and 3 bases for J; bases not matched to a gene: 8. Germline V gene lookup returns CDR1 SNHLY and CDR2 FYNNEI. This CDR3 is CASNLLAGLTDTQYF. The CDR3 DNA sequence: TGTGCCAGCAACCTTCTAGCGGGGTTAACAGATACGCAGTATTTT.

For the CDR3, the DNA is TGCAGCGTTGAAGCCGGGACAGGGGCCGATACGCAGTATTTT. It is translated as CSVEAGTGADTQYF. The V and J genes are TRBV29-1 and TRBJ2-3; 10 bases line up with TRBD1. Germline CDR1 and CDR2: SQVTM and ANQGSEA. V lost 1 base to trimming and J lost 6 bases; unmatched junction nucleotides: 4. The CDR3 is made up of 14 amino acids.

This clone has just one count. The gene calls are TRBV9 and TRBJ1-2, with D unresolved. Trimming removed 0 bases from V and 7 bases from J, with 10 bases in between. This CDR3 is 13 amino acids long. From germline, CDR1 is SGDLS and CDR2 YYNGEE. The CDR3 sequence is CASSVGEGIGYTF. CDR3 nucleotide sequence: TGTGCCAGCAGCGTAGGGGAGGGAATTGGCTACACCTTC.

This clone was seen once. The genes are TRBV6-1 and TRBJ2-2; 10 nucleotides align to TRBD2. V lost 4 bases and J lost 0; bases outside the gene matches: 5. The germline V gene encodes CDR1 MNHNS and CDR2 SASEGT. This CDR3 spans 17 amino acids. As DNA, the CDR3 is TGTGCCAGCAGTGCCAGAACTAGCGGGGCGAACACCGGGGAGCTGTTTTTT. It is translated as CASSARTSGANTGELFF.

The CDR3 loop is CASSVLSAGGGADTQYF. The CDR3 region has the DNA TGTGCCAGCAGCGTATTATCGGCGGGGGGCGGGGCAGATACGCAGTATTTT. V and J are TRBV9 and TRBJ2-3, with 8 bases identical to TRBD2. The germline gives CDR1 SGDLS, CDR2 YYNGEE. V lost 1 base, J lost 4 bases, and 11 bases stayed unmatched. CDR3 length equals 17 residues.

The CDR3 DNA reads as TGTGCCAGCAGCCGCGGGGGTTCCGTCCTCGGGGAGCTGTTTTTT. Amino acids: CASSRGGSVLGELFF. The chain combines TRBV7-3 with TRBJ2-2, with 7 positions matching TRBD2. Germline V CDR1 and CDR2: SGHTA, FQGTGA. The CDR3 length is 15 residues. V lost 5 bases, J lost 7 bases, and 10 bases stayed unmatched.

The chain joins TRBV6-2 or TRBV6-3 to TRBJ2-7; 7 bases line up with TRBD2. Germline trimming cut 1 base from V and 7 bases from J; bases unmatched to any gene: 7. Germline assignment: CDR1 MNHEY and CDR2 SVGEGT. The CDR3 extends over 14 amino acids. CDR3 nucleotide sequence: TGTGCCAGCAGTTACTTAGCAAGGGGAGGGGAGCAGTACTTC. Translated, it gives CASSYLARGGEQYF.

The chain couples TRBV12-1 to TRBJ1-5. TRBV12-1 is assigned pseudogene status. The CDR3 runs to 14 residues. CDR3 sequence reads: CASNSTGGNQPQHF. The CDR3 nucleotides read TGTGCCAGCAACTCCACGGGGGGGAATCAGCCCCAGCATTTT.